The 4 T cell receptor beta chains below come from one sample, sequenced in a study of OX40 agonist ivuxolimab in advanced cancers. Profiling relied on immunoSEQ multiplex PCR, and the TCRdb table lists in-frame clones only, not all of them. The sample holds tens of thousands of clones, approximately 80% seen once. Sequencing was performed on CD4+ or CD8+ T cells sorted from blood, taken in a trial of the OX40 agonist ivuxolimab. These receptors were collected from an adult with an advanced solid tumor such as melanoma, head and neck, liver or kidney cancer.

The CDR3 DNA is TGTGCCAGTAGTATCGGGACAGGGGTCTACAATGAGCAGTTCTTC. Translating gives CASSIGTGVYNEQFF. This chain joins TRBV19 and TRBJ2-1; 10 bases map to TRBD1. The CDR3 consists of 15 residues. Germline-derived CDR1 and CDR2 are LNHDA and SQIVND (reference sequence). V was pared by 3 bases and J by 3 bases, with 2 bases of the junction left unmatched.

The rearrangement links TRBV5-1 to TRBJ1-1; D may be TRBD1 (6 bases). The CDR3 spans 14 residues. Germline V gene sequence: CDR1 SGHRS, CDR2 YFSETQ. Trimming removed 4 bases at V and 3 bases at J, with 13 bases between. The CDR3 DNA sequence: TGCGCCAGCAGCACAACAGGGTCGTACACTGAAGCTTTCTTT. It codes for CASSTTGSYTEAFF.

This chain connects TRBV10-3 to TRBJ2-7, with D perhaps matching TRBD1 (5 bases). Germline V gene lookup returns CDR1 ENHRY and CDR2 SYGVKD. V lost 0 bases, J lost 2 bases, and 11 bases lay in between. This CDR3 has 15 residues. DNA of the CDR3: TGTGCCATCAGTGAGTCGGCTGACAGAACCTACGAGCAGTACTTC. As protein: CAISESADRTYEQYF.

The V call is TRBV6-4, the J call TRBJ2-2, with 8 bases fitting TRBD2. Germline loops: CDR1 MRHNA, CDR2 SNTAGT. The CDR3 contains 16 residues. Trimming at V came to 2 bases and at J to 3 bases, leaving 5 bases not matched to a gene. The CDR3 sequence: CASSDIAGPHTGELFF. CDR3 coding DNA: TGTGCCAGCAGTGACATAGCGGGACCACACACCGGGGAGCTGTTTTTT.